This T cell receptor (beta chain) comes out of a study of T cell changes during pregnancy in multiple sclerosis. Profiled with immunoSEQ multiplex PCR; TCRdb holds only in-frame clones, not every one. The data hold 40,000 to 45,000 clones, with nearly 90% observed a single time. V trimming: 5 bases; J trimming: 10 bases; junction bases outside the gene matches: 7. This CDR3 comprises 15 residues. Looked up from germline, CDR1 is SGHTA and CDR2 is FQGNSA. The rearrangement joins TRBV7-2 to TRBJ2-1, with TRBD2 matching over 14 bases. This clonotype was obtained from a female donor with multiple sclerosis, enrolled in a pregnancy study. The sequenced sample was CD4+ T cells from peripheral blood mononuclear cells, obtained in the first trimester of pregnancy. CDR3 region: CASSPGLAGVKEQFF. The CDR3 nucleotides are TGTGCCAGCAGCCCGGGACTAGCGGGAGTTAAAGAGCAGTTCTTC.